Listed below are T cell receptor beta chains from one sample, sequenced in a study of breast tumors, draining lymph nodes, adjacent tissues. TCRdb reprocessed the multiplex PCR reads via MiXCR and lists one record per CDR3 protein. The data show more than 200,000 distinct CDR3 sequences, about a third seen once. The sample was axillary lymph node tissue. Receptors were obtained from a female donor with breast cancer. Some clones in this sample may be carry-over from other donors' samples. Each CDR3 is given with its conserved first and last residue. The order of the fields is CDR3 DNA, CDR3 protein, D gene, V gene, J gene, clone size. A D gene is named only where the DNA matches it firmly. The size of a clone is reported for some rows only, either as once, few or many, or as a class for expanded clones.

CDR3nt: TGCGCCAGCAGCTTGAATTTGGGGCTTAATGAAAAACTGTTTTTT
CDR3aa: CASSLNLGLNEKLFF
d_gene: .
v_gene: TRBV5-1
j_gene: TRBJ1-4
abundance: many

CDR3nt: TGTGCCAGCAGCACGGGACTAGCAGGGCCGGGTACGCAGTATTTT
CDR3aa: CASSTGLAGPGTQYF
d_gene: TRBD2
v_gene: TRBV12-3/TRBV12-4
j_gene: TRBJ2-3
abundance: many

CDR3nt: TGCAGTGCTGGGGACAGGGGGACTGAAGCTTTCTTT
CDR3aa: CSAGDRGTEAFF
d_gene: TRBD1
v_gene: TRBV20-1
j_gene: TRBJ1-1
abundance: few

CDR3nt: TGTGCCATCAGTCCAGGGGGGTACCGACGCTCTGGAAACACCATATATTTT
CDR3aa: CAISPGGYRRSGNTIYF
d_gene: TRBD1
v_gene: TRBV10-3
j_gene: TRBJ1-3
abundance: .

CDR3nt: TGTGCCAGCAGTTTCCTCCTCCCGGGACACCGCACAGATACGCAGTATTTT
CDR3aa: CASSFLLPGHRTDTQYF
d_gene: .
v_gene: TRBV12-3/TRBV12-4
j_gene: TRBJ2-3
abundance: many

CDR3nt: TGTGCCAGCCCACTATCGGGAGAGCAGTACTTC
CDR3aa: CASPLSGEQYF
d_gene: .
v_gene: TRBV18
j_gene: TRBJ2-7
abundance: .

CDR3nt: TGTGCCATCAGTGCTTTCCTACTAGCGGGACGGCACAATGAGCAGTTCTTC
CDR3aa: CAISAFLLAGRHNEQFF
d_gene: TRBD2
v_gene: TRBV10-3
j_gene: TRBJ2-1
abundance: .

CDR3nt: TGTGCCAGCAGCTTAGGGACCTACCGGGACCAATCCTACAATGAGCAGTTCTTC
CDR3aa: CASSLGTYRDQSYNEQFF
d_gene: .
v_gene: TRBV7-9
j_gene: TRBJ2-1
abundance: many

CDR3nt: TGCGCCAGCAGCCAGGGACAGGGGGCGAAGGAAAAACTGTTTTTT
CDR3aa: CASSQGQGAKEKLFF
d_gene: TRBD1
v_gene: TRBV4-3
j_gene: TRBJ1-4
abundance: .

CDR3nt: TGCGCCAGCAGGTCCCGGGACGTCACCTACGAGCAGTACTTC
CDR3aa: CASRSRDVTYEQYF
d_gene: .
v_gene: TRBV5-1
j_gene: TRBJ2-7
abundance: many

CDR3nt: TGTGCCAGCAGCACCAGGTGGTACAATGAGCAGCTCTTC
CDR3aa: CASSTRWYNEQLF
d_gene: .
v_gene: TRBV6-5
j_gene: TRBJ2-1
abundance: .

CDR3nt: TGCGCCAGCAGTTCACAGAGGTCCTACGAGCAGTACTTC
CDR3aa: CASSSQRSYEQYF
d_gene: .
v_gene: TRBV5-1
j_gene: TRBJ2-7
abundance: many

CDR3nt: TGCAGTGCTAGAGAGGGCGGGAGTAGTTACAATGAGCAGTTCTTC
CDR3aa: CSAREGGSSYNEQFF
d_gene: TRBD2
v_gene: TRBV20-1
j_gene: TRBJ2-1
abundance: many

CDR3nt: TGTGCCAGCAGCTTGGATCAGCGGGAGCAAAACGAGCAGTACTTC
CDR3aa: CASSLDQREQNEQYF
d_gene: TRBD2
v_gene: TRBV5-8
j_gene: TRBJ2-7
abundance: many

CDR3nt: TGTGCCAGCAGCTTAGAGTCACCACTAGCGGGGGTCTACAATGAGCAGTTCTTC
CDR3aa: CASSLESPLAGVYNEQFF
d_gene: TRBD2
v_gene: TRBV7-2
j_gene: TRBJ2-1
abundance: many

CDR3nt: TGCGCCAGCAGCCATGGCGGGGGAGTGGGCGGGGAGCTGTTTTTT
CDR3aa: CASSHGGGVGGELFF
d_gene: TRBD2
v_gene: TRBV4-1
j_gene: TRBJ2-2
abundance: .

CDR3nt: TGTGCCAGCAGCCCCGACCCCGGGACCTTCTACGAGCAGTACTTC
CDR3aa: CASSPDPGTFYEQYF
d_gene: .
v_gene: TRBV7-8
j_gene: TRBJ2-7
abundance: many

CDR3nt: TGTGCCAGCAGCCCCAAAAACAATGAGCAGTTCTTC
CDR3aa: CASSPKNNEQFF
d_gene: .
v_gene: TRBV7-3
j_gene: TRBJ2-1
abundance: .

CDR3nt: TGTGCCATCAGTGAAGGCAGGGATGGTCAGCCCCAGCATTTT
CDR3aa: CAISEGRDGQPQHF
d_gene: .
v_gene: TRBV10-3
j_gene: TRBJ1-5
abundance: many

CDR3nt: TGCAGTGCTCCCGGGAGCTTCACAGATACGCAGTATTTT
CDR3aa: CSAPGSFTDTQYF
d_gene: .
v_gene: TRBV20-1
j_gene: TRBJ2-3
abundance: many

CDR3nt: TGTGCCAGTAGTATCACCGGACAGGGGACAACTAATGAAAAACTGTTTTTT
CDR3aa: CASSITGQGTTNEKLFF
d_gene: TRBD1
v_gene: TRBV19
j_gene: TRBJ1-4
abundance: many

CDR3nt: TGTGCCAGCAGCGCAGACAGGGACCAGCCCCAGCATTTT
CDR3aa: CASSADRDQPQHF
d_gene: TRBD1
v_gene: TRBV7-2
j_gene: TRBJ1-5
abundance: many

CDR3nt: TGTGCCAGCACCATCATTGCAGATACGCAGTATTTT
CDR3aa: CASTIIADTQYF
d_gene: .
v_gene: TRBV12-3/TRBV12-4
j_gene: TRBJ2-3
abundance: many

CDR3nt: TGCGCCAGCAGCTTGGAGGGTAGCCCCGACACCGGGGAGCTGTTTTTT
CDR3aa: CASSLEGSPDTGELFF
d_gene: .
v_gene: TRBV5-1
j_gene: TRBJ2-2
abundance: many

CDR3nt: TGTGCCAGTAGGGAGGGACAGGGCCTCACAGATACGCAGTATTTT
CDR3aa: CASREGQGLTDTQYF
d_gene: TRBD1
v_gene: TRBV19
j_gene: TRBJ2-3
abundance: many

CDR3nt: TGTGCCAGCAGTTACTCTTCTGTTCAAGAGACCCAGTACTTC
CDR3aa: CASSYSSVQETQYF
d_gene: .
v_gene: TRBV6-6
j_gene: TRBJ2-5
abundance: many